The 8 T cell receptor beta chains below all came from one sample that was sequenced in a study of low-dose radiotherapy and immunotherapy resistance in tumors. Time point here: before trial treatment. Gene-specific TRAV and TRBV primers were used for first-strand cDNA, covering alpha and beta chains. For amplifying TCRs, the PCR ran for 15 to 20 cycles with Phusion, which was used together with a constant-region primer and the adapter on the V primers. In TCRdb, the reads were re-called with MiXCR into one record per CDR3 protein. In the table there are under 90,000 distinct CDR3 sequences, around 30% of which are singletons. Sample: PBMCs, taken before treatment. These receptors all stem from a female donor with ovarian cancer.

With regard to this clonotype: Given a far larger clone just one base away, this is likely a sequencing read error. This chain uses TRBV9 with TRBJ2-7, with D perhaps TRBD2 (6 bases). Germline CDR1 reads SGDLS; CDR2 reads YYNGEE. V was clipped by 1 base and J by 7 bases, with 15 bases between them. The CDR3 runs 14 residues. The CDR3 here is CASSVTGVENEQYF. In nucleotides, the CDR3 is TGTGCCAGCAGCGTAACGGGAGTGGAAAATGAGCAGTACTTC.

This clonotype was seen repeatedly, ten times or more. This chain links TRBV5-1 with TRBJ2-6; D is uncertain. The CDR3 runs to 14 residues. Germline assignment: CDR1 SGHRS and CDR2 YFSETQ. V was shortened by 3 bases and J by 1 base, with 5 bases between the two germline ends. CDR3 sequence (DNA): TGCGCCAGCAGCTCAATATCTGGGGCCAACGTCCTGACTTTC. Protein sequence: CASSSISGANVLTF.

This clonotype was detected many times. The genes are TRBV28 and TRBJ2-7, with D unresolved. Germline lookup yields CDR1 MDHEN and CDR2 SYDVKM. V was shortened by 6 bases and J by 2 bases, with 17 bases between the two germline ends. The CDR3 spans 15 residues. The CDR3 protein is CASSPNLGSPYEQYF. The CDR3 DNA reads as TGTGCCAGCAGCCCAAATCTCGGGTCTCCCTACGAGCAGTACTTC.

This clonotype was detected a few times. The DNA for the CDR3 is TGTGCCAGCAGCTTAAAGGGATCTGAAGCTTTCTTT. Translated, it gives CASSLKGSEAFF. The rearrangement uses TRBV7-8 and TRBJ1-1; D is undetermined. The V and J ends lost 2 bases and 6 bases respectively, with 7 bases between them. Germline V gene sequence: CDR1 SGHVS, CDR2 FQNEAQ. The CDR3 covers 12 residues.

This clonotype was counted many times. As DNA, the CDR3 is TGTGCCAGCATCAAGGGGATAGGTTCGGGCTACACCTTC. Translation: CASIKGIGSGYTF. V and J are TRBV6-2 or TRBV6-3 and TRBJ1-2, with a tentative D call TRBD1 (5 bases). V gave up 7 bases and J gave up 8 bases, with 17 bases separating them. Germline V gene lookup returns CDR1 MNHEY and CDR2 SVGEGT. The CDR3 extends over 13 amino acids.

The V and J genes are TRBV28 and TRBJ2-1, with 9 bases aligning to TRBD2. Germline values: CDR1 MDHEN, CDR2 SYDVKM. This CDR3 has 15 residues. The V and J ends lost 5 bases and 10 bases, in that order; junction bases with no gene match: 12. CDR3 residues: CASSRPGLAGDEQFF. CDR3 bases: TGTGCCAGCAGTCGACCGGGACTAGCAGGCGACGAGCAGTTCTTC.

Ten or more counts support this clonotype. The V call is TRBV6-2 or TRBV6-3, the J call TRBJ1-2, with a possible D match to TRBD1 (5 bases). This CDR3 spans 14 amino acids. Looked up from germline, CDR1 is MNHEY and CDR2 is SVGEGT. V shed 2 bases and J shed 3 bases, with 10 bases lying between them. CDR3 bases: TGTGCCAGCAGTTACGGGACGTACTACTATGGCTACACCTTC. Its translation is CASSYGTYYYGYTF.

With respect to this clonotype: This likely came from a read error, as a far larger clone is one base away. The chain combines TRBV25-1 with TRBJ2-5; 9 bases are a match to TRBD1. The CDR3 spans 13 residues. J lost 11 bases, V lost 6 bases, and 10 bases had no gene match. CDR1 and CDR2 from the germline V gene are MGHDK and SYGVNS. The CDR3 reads CASRDRGYNEQYF. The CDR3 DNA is TGTGCCAGCAGGGACAGGGGCTACAATGAGCAGTACTTC.